These 9 T cell receptor beta chains originate from one sample sequenced in a study of CD8 T cells in ankylosing spondylitis. One entry per CDR3 protein results from TCRdb running MiXCR on the 5' RACE reads. The sample records over 150,000 distinct CDR3 sequences, over 15% being singletons. Source material: blood, either unsorted or a sorted T cell fraction (not recorded which). The origin of the receptors is a male donor aged 10-35 years with ankylosing spondylitis or in good health (not recorded which).

V usage is TRBV3-1 and J usage is TRBJ1-1, with D unresolved. Between the trimmed V and J ends, which lost 0 bases and 0 bases, there was a span of 11 bases. CDR3 length: 16 amino acids. The germline CDR1 and CDR2 sequences are LGHDT and YNNKEL (reference sequence). The CDR3 DNA follows: TGTGCCAGCAGCCAAGAGCTACGGACCATGAACACTGAAGCTTTCTTT. Translation gives CASSQELRTMNTEAFF.

This clonotype was detected many times. V is TRBV12-3 or TRBV12-4 and J is TRBJ1-5; TRBD1 might be the D (5 bases). The CDR3 consists of 14 residues. Trimming pared 4 bases from V and 6 bases from J, leaving 13 bases between. The CDR3 loop is CASSSIQAPQPQHF. In DNA, the CDR3 is TGTGCCAGCAGTTCTATACAGGCCCCTCAGCCCCAGCATTTT.

This clonotype was seen many times. The rearrangement joins TRBV3-1 to TRBJ2-1; no definite D call. The CDR3 is made up of 13 amino acids. Trimming took off 3 bases at V and 9 bases at J, with 12 bases between the two ends. Germline CDR1 LGHDT, CDR2 YNNKEL (reference sequence). The DNA of the CDR3 is TGTGCCAGCAGCCAGGGCCCGGGCCTTGAGCAGTTCTTC. This codes for CASSQGPGLEQFF.

This clonotype was counted many times. The chain carries TRBV20-1 and TRBJ2-3, with D possibly matching TRBD2 (5 bases). The V end was cut by 2 bases, the J end by 0 bases, with 18 bases between. The CDR3 sequence is 17 residues long. Germline-derived CDR1 and CDR2 are DFQATT and SNEGSKA (reference sequence). Here the CDR3 DNA reads TGCAGTGCTAGACGCCTAGCCGAAACCTCTAGCACAGATACGCAGTATTTT. Its protein is CSARRLAETSSTDTQYF.

V and J are TRBV27 and TRBJ2-3; no clear D. The V gene lost 5 bases and the J gene lost 2 bases, with 14 bases spanning the gap. The CDR3 has 15 residues. In germline, CDR1 is MNHEY, CDR2 SMNVEV (reference sequence). This CDR3 is CASSIGPADTDTQYF. The CDR3, as DNA: TGTGCCAGCAGTATAGGACCGGCCGACACAGATACGCAGTATTTT.

The CDR3 DNA is TGCAGCGTTGTACCTCGGGTGGGAGTGAACACAGATACGCAGTATTTT. It translates to CSVVPRVGVNTDTQYF. The chain recombines TRBV29-1 with TRBJ2-3; TRBD2 might be the D (5 bases). CDR1 SQVTM and CDR2 ANQGSEA come from the germline V gene. The CDR3 spans 16 residues. Between the trimmed V and J ends, which lost 4 bases and 2 bases, there was a span of 19 bases.

This clonotype has only a few counts. This rearrangement joins TRBV6-5 to TRBJ1-1; a weak D match, TRBD1 (6 bases). CDR1 and CDR2 (germline): MNHEY, SVGAGI. The CDR3 extends over 14 amino acids. With 6 bases removed from V and 1 base from J, the gap between germline ends came to 12 bases. The CDR3 region is CASRQPTGNTEAFF. In DNA form, the CDR3 reads TGTGCCAGCAGACAACCGACAGGGAACACTGAAGCTTTCTTT.

This clonotype has at least ten counts. The chain joins TRBV20-1 to TRBJ2-1; 10 positions agree with TRBD2. Germline loops: CDR1 DFQATT, CDR2 SNEGSKA (reference sequence). The CDR3 loop spans 15 amino acids. Trimming took 6 bases from V and 7 from J; bases not matched to a gene: 12. The DNA for the CDR3 is TGCAGTGCCGCTAAGTCGGGACTAGCGTCTAATGAGCAGTTCTTC. Translated, it gives CSAAKSGLASNEQFF.

This clonotype occurred many times. The chain couples TRBV12-3 or TRBV12-4 to TRBJ2-6, with D uncertain. The CDR3 sequence is 15 residues long. V was shortened by 1 base and J by 0 bases, with 4 bases between the two germline ends. The CDR3 loop is CASSLDPSGANVLTF. The CDR3 nucleotides read TGTGCCAGCAGTTTAGACCCCTCTGGGGCCAACGTCCTGACTTTC.